This T cell receptor beta chain was sequenced for a study of blood T cell repertoires in COVID-19. Study-wide background: The study drew acute and convalescent COVID-19 samples from the United States, Italy and Spain. Sample material is recorded as cDNA or gDNA derived from T cells, B-cell-depleted T cells, or PBMCs.

Study processing details: Reference gene primer amplification in the assay estimated nucleated cell counts. The protocol was immunoSEQ multiplex PCR, while the TCRdb copy is restricted to in-frame clones and leaves out a portion. The V and J calls and the clone size are those of that table, but D and trimming were determined from the DNA. The table shows 500,000 or so clones, with approximately 90% occurring only once. This CDR3 is built from 11 residues. V gave up 5 bases and J gave up 8 bases, with 9 bases separating them. Germline values: CDR1 MDHEN, CDR2 SYDVKM. With regard to this clone: Other DNA sequences within the sample encode an identical CDR3.

This sequence was found in a young woman who had recovered from COVID-19. The chain is built from TRBV28 and TRBJ1-2; D is undetermined. The specimen sequenced was PBMCs or T cells enriched from blood (not recorded which). This CDR3 reads CASSPSRGYTF. The CDR3 nucleotides are TGTGCCAGCAGTCCCTCGAGGGGCTACACCTTC.